These T cell receptor beta chains were read from a single sample in a study of the immune and genomic landscape of osteosarcoma. Clones were sequenced by immunoSEQ multiplex PCR, and TCRdb holds only the in-frame ones, with some missing. The data hold more than 10,000 clones, with about 72% observed a single time. Sample: osteosarcoma tumor tissue from the lung. The source is a human donor with osteosarcoma. Each CDR3 is given with its conserved first and last residue. Fields, in order: J gene, D gene, V gene, clone size, CDR3 protein, CDR3 DNA. A D gene is named only where the DNA matches it firmly. Clone size is given for some rows only: seen once, a few or many times, or a class if the clone is expanded.

>TRBJ1-1|NA|TRBV25-1|few
CASSGAPQGRSSEAFF
TGTGCCAGCAGTGGGGCCCCACAGGGAAGGAGCTCTGAAGCTTTCTTT
>TRBJ2-3|NA|TRBV4-2|NA
CASSHGRPPSTDTQYF
TGTGCCAGCAGCCATGGAAGGCCTCCTAGCACAGATACGCAGTATTTT
>TRBJ2-5|TRBD1|TRBV2|NA
CASRGQPETQYF
TGTGCCAGCAGGGGACAGCCGGAGACCCAGTACTTC
>TRBJ2-1|TRBD2|TRBV6-6|once
CANYPTSGTSGEEQFF
TGTGCCAACTATCCCACCTCCGGGACTAGCGGGGAAGAGCAGTTCTTC
>TRBJ1-2|NA|TRBV6-1|NA
CASRVSFYGYTF
TGTGCCAGCAGAGTGTCGTTTTATGGCTACACCTTC
>TRBJ1-5|NA|TRBV7-3|medium-sized
CASSLTGSTNQPQHF
TGTGCCAGCAGCTTAACGGGCAGTACAAATCAGCCCCAGCATTTT
>TRBJ1-1|NA|TRBV30|NA
CAWSVLDTEAFF
TGTGCCTGGAGTGTATTGGATACTGAAGCTTTCTTT
>TRBJ2-1|NA|TRBV9|NA
CASSVEEELGRHNEQFF
TGTGCCAGCAGCGTAGAGGAAGAGCTGGGAAGACACAATGAGCAGTTCTTC
>TRBJ2-5|TRBD1|TRBV30|once
CAWSVGQVPSRAQYF
TGTGCCTGGAGTGTTGGACAGGTCCCTTCCAGAGCCCAGTACTTC
>TRBJ2-1|TRBD2|TRBV27|NA
CASSLVPGTSGNEQFF
TGTGCCAGCAGTTTAGTCCCCGGGACTAGCGGGAATGAGCAGTTCTTC
>TRBJ1-2|NA|TRBV27|NA
CASGSSHYGYTF
TGTGCCAGCGGGAGCAGCCACTATGGCTACACCTTC
>TRBJ2-3|NA|TRBV9|NA
CASSVGGDTQYF
TGTGCCAGCAGCGTAGGTGGAGATACGCAGTATTTT
>TRBJ1-5|TRBD1|TRBV19|once
CASSSPGTGGLYSNQPQHF
TGTGCCAGTAGTTCCCCCGGGACAGGGGGGTTATATAGCAATCAGCCCCAGCATTTT
>TRBJ1-6|NA|TRBV27|NA
CARSLFGGDWVGNSPLHF
TGTGCCCGCAGTTTATTCGGGGGGGACTGGGTGGGGAATTCACCCCTCCACTTT
>TRBJ2-7|NA|TRBV27|NA
CASSLSAGISYEQYF
TGTGCCAGCAGTTTATCGGCAGGGATCTCCTACGAGCAGTACTTC
>TRBJ2-6|TRBD1|TRBV2|NA
CASGDRAGANVLTF
TGTGCCAGCGGAGACAGGGCTGGGGCCAACGTCCTGACTTTC
>TRBJ2-1|TRBD2|TRBV27|NA
CASSLDGTSGFYNEQFF
TGTGCCAGCAGTCTAGACGGGACTAGCGGGTTTTACAATGAGCAGTTCTTC
>TRBJ2-5|TRBD2|TRBV10-1|NA
CALRGRERRGRGTQYF
TGCGCGCTGCGCGGGAGGGAGAGGAGGGGGAGGGGGACCCAGTACTTC
>TRBJ2-3|NA|TRBV7-3|NA
CASSFSGGRTDTQYF
TGTGCCAGCAGCTTCTCCGGGGGCCGCACAGATACGCAGTATTTT
>TRBJ1-4|NA|TRBV19|NA
CASSMRAVAAEKLFF
TGTGCCAGTAGTATGAGGGCGGTAGCGGCGGAAAAACTGTTTTTT
>TRBJ2-3|TRBD2|TRBV7-9|NA
CASSAPGTTTDTQYF
TGTGCCAGCAGCGCGCCCGGGACTACCACAGATACGCAGTATTTT
>TRBJ2-1|TRBD2|TRBV7-3|NA
CASSSLAGGYNEQFF
TGTGCCAGCAGCTCGCTAGCGGGAGGCTACAATGAGCAGTTCTTC
>TRBJ2-3|NA|TRBV19|NA
CASSHGEHLPSTDTQYF
TGTGCCAGTAGTCACGGGGAACATCTACCTAGCACAGATACGCAGTATTTT
>TRBJ2-3|NA|TRBV7-6|once
CASSLAGVSTHLTDTQYF
TGTGCCAGCAGCTTAGCGGGGGTTTCAACCCACCTCACAGATACGCAGTATTTT
>TRBJ1-5|TRBD1|TRBV19|few
CASSADRVQPQHF
TGTGCCAGTAGTGCCGACAGGGTTCAGCCCCAGCATTTT
>TRBJ2-6|NA|TRBV28|NA
CASRIRDSEWSGANVLTF
TGTGCCAGCAGGATCCGGGACTCAGAGTGGTCTGGGGCCAACGTCCTGACTTTC
>TRBJ2-1|TRBD2|TRBV5-1|NA
CASSLVERERGEQFF
TGCGCCAGCAGCTTGGTCGAGCGGGAGAGGGGTGAGCAGTTCTTC
>TRBJ1-2|NA|TRBV6-6|NA
CASSYTPQGVNYGYTF
TGTGCCAGCAGTTACACCCCACAGGGTGTGAACTATGGCTACACCTTC
>TRBJ2-1|TRBD2|TRBV5-4|few
CASSPGLDGGNEQFF
TGTGCCAGCAGCCCCGGACTAGATGGGGGCAATGAGCAGTTCTTC
>TRBJ2-7|NA|TRBV12-1|NA
CASSFVSSGDSYEQYF
TGTGCCAGCAGCTTTGTTTCTAGCGGTGACTCCTACGAGCAGTACTTC
>TRBJ2-7|TRBD2|TRBV11-2|NA
CASSARSSGRPYEQYF
TGTGCCAGCAGCGCCCGATCTAGCGGTCGACCCTACGAGCAGTACTTC
>TRBJ2-3|TRBD2|TRBV14|NA
CASSQGATSGSADTQYF
TGTGCCAGCAGCCAAGGGGCGACTAGCGGGAGCGCAGATACGCAGTATTTT
>TRBJ1-5|TRBD1|TRBV10-3|few
CAISRDSDQPQHF
TGTGCCATCAGTCGGGACAGCGATCAGCCCCAGCATTTT
>TRBJ1-4|TRBD1|TRBV10-2|NA
CASSEGTVNEKLFF
TGCGCCAGCAGTGAGGGGACAGTTAATGAAAAACTGTTTTTT
>TRBJ1-5|TRBD1|TRBV28|NA
CASSLTRGQRQPQHF
TGTGCCAGCAGTTTGACCAGGGGGCAGCGTCAGCCCCAGCATTTT
>TRBJ1-2|TRBD1|TRBV5-6|NA
CASSYGWAGGYYTF
TGTGCCAGCAGCTACGGTTGGGCAGGGGGTTACTACACCTTC
>TRBJ1-1|NA|TRBV11-2|NA
CASSLDVTGYVNTEAFF
TGTGCCAGCAGCTTAGACGTAACAGGGTACGTGAACACTGAAGCTTTCTTT
>TRBJ2-3|TRBD2|TRBV27|NA
CASSPPGLAGGPPQYF
TGTGCCAGCAGTCCGCCCGGACTAGCGGGAGGGCCCCCCCAGTATTTT
>TRBJ2-7|NA|TRBV6-1|NA
CASSESQGGSYEQYF
TGTGCCAGCAGTGAAAGCCAGGGGGGATCCTACGAGCAGTACTTC
>TRBJ1-3|NA|TRBV28|NA
CASSPTGDTIYF
TGTGCCAGCAGCCCTACAGGTGACACCATATATTTT
>TRBJ2-3|NA|TRBV6-1|NA
CASSPGQGTDTQYF
TGTGCCAGCAGTCCGGGACAAGGCACAGATACGCAGTATTTT
>TRBJ1-5|NA|TRBV6-5|NA
CASRKTGRNQPQHF
TGTGCCAGCCGCAAAACGGGAAGGAATCAGCCCCAGCATTTT
>TRBJ1-2|TRBD1|TRBV5-5|NA
CASSWRDRDGYTF
TGTGCCAGCAGCTGGAGGGACAGGGATGGCTACACCTTC